Listed below are T cell receptor beta chains from one sample, sequenced in a study of CD8+CD57+ T cells in acquired aplastic anemia. TCRdb re-derived calls from the reads in MiXCR, one entry per CDR3 protein. The data contain under 150,000 distinct CDR3 sequences, roughly 40% of them seen just once; the ten biggest clones take up more than 7%. The sequenced material came from sorted CD4+, CD8+, or CD8+CD57+ T cells (not recorded which) from PBMCs. The origin of the receptors is a human donor in good health, serving as a control. Both conserved end residues are part of each CDR3. D genes are given only for firm matches. Expanded clones get a size class; other rows say once, few or many, or leave the size out.

clone_size	v_call	j_call	d_call	cdr3_nt	cdr3_aa
many	TRBV11-2	TRBJ2-7	.	TGTGCCAGCAGCCCCCGTAGACCTGTCTCCTACGAGCAGTACTTC	CASSPRRPVSYEQYF
many	TRBV4-2	TRBJ1-4	TRBD1	TGTGCCAGCAGCCAAGTGGGGACAGGGAACGAAAAACTGTTTTTT	CASSQVGTGNEKLFF
many	TRBV12-3/TRBV12-4	TRBJ1-1	TRBD1	TGTGCCAGCACCAAGGGACAGCCGAACACTGAAGCTTTCTTT	CASTKGQPNTEAFF
.	TRBV15	TRBJ1-6	TRBD1	TGTGCCACCAGCAGAGATAAGACAGGGTATTCACCCCTCCACTTT	CATSRDKTGYSPLHF
.	TRBV11-2	TRBJ2-7	TRBD2	TGTGCCAGCAGCTTCACGGGACTAGCGCGGGAGTGGGAGCAGTACTTC	CASSFTGLAREWEQYF
many	TRBV6-1	TRBJ1-6	TRBD1	TGTGCCAGCAGGGGTGTACAGGGGGCTTTTCTCCACTTT	CASRGVQGAFLHF
.	TRBV9	TRBJ1-6	.	TGTGCCAGCAGCGTAGCAGGTAGTTCACCCCTCCACTTT	CASSVAGSSPLHF
.	TRBV5-1	TRBJ1-2	TRBD1	TGCGCCAGCAGCTGGGGGACAGGGGGCGTTGAAGACTATGGCTACACCTTC	CASSWGTGGVEDYGYTF
.	TRBV7-7	TRBJ2-7	.	TGTGCTAGCAGCTTAGGAGGGGGCGGCTACGAGCAGTACTTC	CASSLGGGGYEQYF
.	TRBV19	TRBJ1-5	TRBD1	TGTGCCAGTAGTCGGGGGGACAGGCCCCAGCATTTT	CASSRGDRPQHF
.	TRBV6-1	TRBJ2-4	TRBD1	TGTGCCAGCAGTAATTCAGGGGGCTCGGCCAAAAACATTCAGTACTTC	CASSNSGGSAKNIQYF
.	TRBV2	TRBJ1-2	TRBD1	TGTGCCAGCAGTGGGACAGGGGGCCCCTATGGCTACACCTTC	CASSGTGGPYGYTF
.	TRBV24-1	TRBJ2-7	.	TGTGCCACCAGCAGCTCCGGGAGCGTGTACGAGCAGTACTTC	CATSSSGSVYEQYF
.	TRBV12-3/TRBV12-4	TRBJ2-4	TRBD2	TGTGCCAGCAGTGGGGAGCGGGGGGGCAGGAACATTCAGTACTTC	CASSGERGGRNIQYF
.	TRBV3-1	TRBJ1-3	TRBD1	TGTGCCAGCAGCCACACCGGACAGGGGGCCACTGGAAACACCATATATTTT	CASSHTGQGATGNTIYF
.	TRBV10-3	TRBJ1-2	TRBD1	TGTGCCATCTCAGACAGGGACGACTATGGCTACGCCTTC	CAISDRDDYGYAF
many	TRBV5-1	TRBJ2-7	TRBD1	TGCGCCAGCAGCTTACAGGGGGCACCTCTCTACGAGCAGTACTTC	CASSLQGAPLYEQYF
.	TRBV20-1	TRBJ1-2	.	TGCAGCTCCACCTATGGCTACACCTTC	CSSTYGYTF
.	TRBV20-1	TRBJ2-3	TRBD1	TGCAGTGCCGGGACAGTAGTAGATACGCAGTATTTT	CSAGTVVDTQYF
.	TRBV24-1	TRBJ2-2	.	TGTGCCACCAGTGATTTGTCAGGGGAGACCGGGGAGCTGTTTTTT	CATSDLSGETGELFF
many	TRBV6-1	TRBJ1-4	.	TGTGCCAGCGGACCGACCGCAACTAATGAAAAACTGTTTTTT	CASGPTATNEKLFF
many	TRBV3-1	TRBJ2-5	.	TGTGCCAGCAGCCAAGATCACCTCGGTCAAGAGACCCAGTACTTC	CASSQDHLGQETQYF
once	TRBV14	TRBJ2-7	.	TGTGCCAGCAGCCAAGATCCAGGGCGGGAGCAGTACTTC	CASSQDPGREQYF
many	TRBV4-1	TRBJ1-4	.	TGCGCCAGCAGCCAGAGACCGTGGCCAGGGGAAAAACTGTTTTTT	CASSQRPWPGEKLFF
many	TRBV24-1	TRBJ2-2	.	TGTGCCACCAAGGGAGAACTGGAAACCGGGGAGCTGTTTTTT	CATKGELETGELFF
many	TRBV7-2	TRBJ2-7	.	TGTGCCAGCAGTCCACTGGAGAGGGAGCAGTACTTC	CASSPLEREQYF
many	TRBV5-1	TRBJ2-5	.	TGCGCCAGCGGAGGACGTGAGACCCAGTACTTC	CASGGRETQYF
.	TRBV2	TRBJ1-2	.	.	CASILDRANTF
.	TRBV6-1	TRBJ1-1	TRBD1	TGTGCCAGCAGTTTAAGGAGCTGGGACAGGGGGGAGGATGGCACTGAAGCTTTCTTT	CASSLRSWDRGEDGTEAFF
many	TRBV29-1	TRBJ2-2	TRBD2	TGCAGCGTTAGGACTAGCGGGAGCGGGGAGCTGTTTTTT	CSVRTSGSGELFF
many	TRBV19	TRBJ2-5	.	TGTGCCAGTAGTATGAGAGGGATAGTGGAGACCCAGTACTTC	CASSMRGIVETQYF
many	TRBV19	TRBJ1-4	TRBD1	TGTGCCAGTAGTTTTCAGGGACAGGGTAATGAAAAACTGTTTTTT	CASSFQGQGNEKLFF
many	TRBV24-1	TRBJ2-7	TRBD1	TGTGCCACCAGTGAATCCGACAGGGGAAACGAGCAGTACTTC	CATSESDRGNEQYF
many	TRBV10-3	TRBJ1-3	TRBD1	TGTGCCACTGAGGGACAGGGGGCTCTAAGTACCACCATATATTTT	CATEGQGALSTTIYF
.	TRBV10-1	TRBJ2-7	.	TGCGCCAGAGCGTCCAACTCCTACGAGCAGTACTTC	CARASNSYEQYF
.	TRBV7-6	TRBJ2-3	.	TGTGCCAGCAGCTTAGCGGTCGCAGACACAGATACGCAGTATTTT	CASSLAVADTDTQYF
many	TRBV12-3/TRBV12-4	TRBJ1-5	.	TGTGCCAGCAGGCAGGGGTTTCATCAGCCCCAGCATTTT	CASRQGFHQPQHF
many	TRBV20-1	TRBJ2-7	TRBD1	TGCAGTGCGACTCCCAGGACAGGGGGCTCTTACGAGCAGTACTTC	CSATPRTGGSYEQYF
.	TRBV27	TRBJ2-3	TRBD1	TGTGCCAGTTCCGTCGGACAGGTCTCAACAGATACGCAGTATTTT	CASSVGQVSTDTQYF
many	TRBV19	TRBJ2-1	TRBD2	TGTGCCAGTAGTACTAGCGGGGGGGCCAATGAGCAGTTCTTC	CASSTSGGANEQFF
few	TRBV9	TRBJ2-5	TRBD2	TGTGCCGGCAGCGTAGGGACTAGCGGGGGTGGAGAGACCCGGTACTTC	CAGSVGTSGGGETRYF
.	TRBV5-1	TRBJ2-6	TRBD2	TGCGCCAGCAGAGGGGGAGGGGCGGGAGGTTATGGGGCCAACGTCCTGACTTTC	CASRGGGAGGYGANVLTF
once	TRBV24-1	TRBJ2-1	TRBD2	TGTGCCACCAGTGGCCCTACTAGCGGGGGGGCTGGTGAGCAGTTCTTC	CATSGPTSGGAGEQFF
many	TRBV4-1	TRBJ2-1	.	TGCGCCAGCAGCCAACTGGACAATGAGCAGTTCTTC	CASSQLDNEQFF
many	TRBV10-3	TRBJ1-2	TRBD1	TGTGCCATCACCCTCGACAGGGATCATGGCTACACCTTC	CAITLDRDHGYTF
.	TRBV2	TRBJ1-5	.	TGTGCCAGCAGGAAGGGCAGGAACAATCAGCCCCAGCACTTT	CASRKGRNNQPQHF
many	TRBV14	TRBJ2-5	.	TGTGCCAGCAGCCAAGAATACGAGACCCAGTACTTC	CASSQEYETQYF
many	TRBV27	TRBJ2-5	TRBD1	TGTGCCAGCAGTTTTGACAGGGGCATGGAGACCCAGTACTTC	CASSFDRGMETQYF
.	TRBV24-1	TRBJ2-5	TRBD2	TGTGCCACCAGTGATTATAGCGGGGAACGAAAAGAGACCCAGTACTTC	CATSDYSGERKETQYF